This T cell receptor beta chain is drawn from a study of T cell responses to AZD1222 COVID-19 vaccine. Overall study results and limits: Nearly half of the spike-specific TCRs reportedly recognize variant regions that carry no mutations. Clonal diversity was possibly underestimated, and the donors were mostly white British, with more females.

This CDR3 spans 14 amino acids. Germline V gene lookup returns CDR1 SGHTA and CDR2 FQGTGA. The germline V and J ends were trimmed by 2 bases and 3 bases, with 10 bases remaining between them. In the case of this clone: The antigen remains undetermined.

The repertoire was sequenced with immunoSEQ multiplex PCR; TCRdb's copy has only in-frame clones and lacks some. This table has more than 250,000 clones, over 90% appearing once. The rearrangement links TRBV7-3 to TRBJ1-1; TRBD1 is a possible D gene (5 bases). The receptor was derived from an adult in good health. Here the sequenced sample was peripheral blood, taken on day 0 of AZD1222 vaccination. CDR3 sequence reads: CASSLASGDTEAFF. DNA for the CDR3: TGTGCCAGCAGCTTAGCGTCGGGGGACACTGAAGCTTTCTTT.